This T cell receptor (beta chain) was profiled in a study of beta chain features in type 1 diabetes listed by TCRdb under 2018. Background for the entire study: Mean age, gender distribution, total cell number and subset yield were not different between patients and healthy donors. The study compared TCRB repertoires of sorted circulating CD4+ T cell subsets between recently diagnosed type 1 diabetes patients and matched healthy donors. Regulatory and stem cell-like memory subsets were isolated from only 8 patients and 8 healthy donors, whereas naive and central memory subsets came from all 28 donors. A total of about 100,000,000 sorted cells were examined across all samples, and RNA yield correlated strongly with the number of cells per subset. Broader findings and caveats from the paper: At VDJ recombination sites, type 1 diabetes patients had fewer insertions and more deleted nucleotides, which implies abnormalities in thymic rearrangement. Type 1 diabetes patients showed a moderate but significant shortening of TCRB CDR3 length in all four CD4+ subsets. Because cDNA was sequenced instead of genomic DNA, activated cells with high expression could be over-represented, although the groups did not differ in activation or CD3 levels. Because small numbers of individuals were included in the HLA sub-analyses, any influence of HLA type on TCRB rearrangement was left unresolved. Shorter templates might be favored by PCR, yet because patient and control samples were amplified and corrected together, any such skew would affect both groups equally. Naive, central memory and regulatory TCRB repertoires appeared to be more similar among patients than among healthy donors.

Each donor gave one peripheral blood draw, averaging around 120 mL, which was collected into heparinised tubes. A BD FACSAria II was used to sort naive, central memory, regulatory and stem cell-like memory CD4+ T cells with a panel that included CD45RO, CCR7, CD25, CD127, CD95 and CD27. Every sorted population had a purity above 95%. PBMCs were separated immediately by Lymphoprep density gradient centrifugation and were stained directly, without being cultured. So that batch effects would be minimized, each experiment stained and sorted samples in pairs, pairing one healthy donor with one patient. The table lists this clone with a few counts. It has no known antigen specificity. Base-call qualities are not available, and no considerably larger clone is one nucleotide away. The entire amount of isolated RNA was reverse transcribed using the High Capacity cDNA Reverse Transcription Kit, so the sequenced TCRB transcripts were expressed ones. Naive, central memory and regulatory T cell samples underwent deep immunoSEQ sequencing, averaging around 3.6 million total reads per sample. Sorted cells were lysed in RLT buffer and RNA was extracted with DNase-treated RNeasy Micro or Mini kits, depending on cell number. Each cell subset was processed separately to prevent cross-contamination, with patient and healthy donor samples processed together. The immunoSEQ multiplex PCR was used to amplify TCRB sequences from cDNA, yielding 87-bp fragments that span the CDR3 region. Sequencing of the amplicons was done on the Illumina HiSeq platform. The original methods were these. Synthetic template baselines were used to correct PCR bias computationally, reads within Hamming distance 2 were collapsed together, and singletons that could not be merged were discarded. Reads were aligned to IMGT to assign V, D and J genes, CDR3 length, and insertions or deletions at six rearrangement sites. Within each subset, clonotype counts were normalized to sorted cell number, after which true diversity and Gini coefficients were computed with the tcR R package. Repertoire sharing was quantified using the overlap coefficient calculated on TCRB nucleotide sequences. This immuneACCESS table, as held by TCRdb, lists in-frame sequences with V and J called but not all clones. Of the missing ones, under half trace to an unresolved V gene in checked studies; the others have no known cause. That table furnishes V, J and clone size, whereas the DNA furnished D and trimming. Present in this sample are more than 110,000 clones, 6.9% of which were seen just once. Under 1.5% of the sample is taken by the ten largest.

CDR1 and CDR2 (SGHTA, FQGNSA) derive from the germline V gene. V is cut back by 5 bases and J by 1 base, with 15 bases in the junction unmatched. The CDR3 sequence holds 19 residues, the cysteine and phenylalanine included. Only the CDR3 portion is preserved as DNA: 57 bases, with reading frame beginning at the first base. Sequenced sample: central memory CD4+ T cells from blood. The chain joins TRBV7-2 to TRBJ2-4; 9 central bases correspond to TRBD2. The clonotype originates from a woman under 40 in good health. The CDR3 protein is CASSGTGTSPGSAKNIQYF. The DNA sequence is as follows: TGTGCCAGCAGCGGAACCGGGACTAGCCCCGGATCGGCCAAAAACATTCAGTACTTC.